This TCR beta chain was profiled in a study of neurological immune-mediated disorders. This clonotype was recorded many times. One entry per CDR3 protein results from TCRdb running MiXCR on the 5' RACE reads. The sample consists of 66,000 or so distinct CDR3 sequences, roughly 4.8% of them appearing once. Trimming removed 0 bases at V and 4 bases at J, with 10 bases between. Germline values: CDR1 MNHNS, CDR2 SASEGT. The CDR3 covers 14 residues. The chain carries TRBV6-1 and TRBJ2-7; D may be TRBD1 (5 bases). This TCR came from a man aged 30 to 39 with multiple sclerosis. Material: PBMCs. CDR3 nucleotide sequence: TGTGCCAGCAGTGAAGCAGGGGCAGAGTACGAGCAGTACTTC. Translation: CASSEAGAEYEQYF.